The clone carrying this T cell receptor (beta chain) was observed a handful of times. Its matching antigen is unknown. This sample was taken from a study of CD8 T cells in ankylosing spondylitis. General study findings and limits: The study identified a TCR beta motif of several highly homologous variants that appeared characteristic of ankylosing spondylitis blood.

It was by quantitative 5'-RACE with molecular barcodes that TCR beta libraries were made. TCRdb re-called the 5' RACE reads with MiXCR, one entry per CDR3 protein. The sample lists 350,000 to 450,000 distinct CDR3 sequences, 20% to 25% seen once, with around 12% in the top ten. Germline V gives CDR1 MNHEY, CDR2 SMNVEV (reference sequence). V lost 5 bases to trimming and J lost 3 bases, with 11 bases between them. CDR3 length equals 13 residues. The sample taken for sequencing was blood, either unsorted or a sorted T cell fraction (not recorded which). The chain has TRBV27 and TRBJ2-7, with D maybe TRBD1 (5 bases). The receptor was derived from a male donor with ankylosing spondylitis or in good health (not recorded which). The CDR3 reads CASSIPDSYEQYF. The CDR3 nucleotides read TGTGCCAGCAGTATTCCCGACAGCTACGAGCAGTACTTC.